This T cell receptor (beta chain) is drawn from a study of control samples from healthy donors and cancer patients. The V and J ends lost 1 base and 5 bases respectively, with 17 bases between them. Germline-derived CDR1 and CDR2 are SGHAT and FQNNGV. CDR3 length equals 16 residues. This table comes from immunoSEQ multiplex PCR, and its TCRdb copy is limited to in-frame clones, with some not included. The repertoire holds about 150,000 clones, with 94% as singletons. The TCR originated in a woman in her 40s in good health. Sequences were obtained from blood. The chain links TRBV11-2 to TRBJ2-5; D may match TRBD1 or TRBD2 (5 bases each). CDR3 in DNA: TGTGCCAGCAGCTTAGGCCCAATCAGGGACGGGGAGACCCAGTACTTC. Amino acid sequence: CASSLGPIRDGETQYF.